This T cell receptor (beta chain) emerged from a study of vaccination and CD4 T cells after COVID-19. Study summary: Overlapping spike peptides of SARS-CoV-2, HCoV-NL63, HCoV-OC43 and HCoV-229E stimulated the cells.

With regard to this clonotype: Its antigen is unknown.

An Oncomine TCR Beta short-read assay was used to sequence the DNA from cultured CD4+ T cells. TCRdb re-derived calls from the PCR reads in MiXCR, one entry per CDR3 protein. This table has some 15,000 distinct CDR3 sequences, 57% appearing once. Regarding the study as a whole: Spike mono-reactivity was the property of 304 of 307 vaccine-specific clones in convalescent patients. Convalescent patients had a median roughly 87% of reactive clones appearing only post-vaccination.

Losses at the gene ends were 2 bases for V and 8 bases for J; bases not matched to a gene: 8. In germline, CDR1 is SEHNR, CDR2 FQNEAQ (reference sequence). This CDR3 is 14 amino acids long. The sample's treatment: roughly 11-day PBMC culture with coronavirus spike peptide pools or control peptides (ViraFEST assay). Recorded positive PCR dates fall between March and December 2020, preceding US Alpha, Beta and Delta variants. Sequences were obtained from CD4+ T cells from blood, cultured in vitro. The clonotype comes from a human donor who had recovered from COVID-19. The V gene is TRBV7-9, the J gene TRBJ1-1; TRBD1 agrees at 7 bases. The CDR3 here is CASSLIGGRGEAFF. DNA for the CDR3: TGTGCCAGCAGCTTAATTGGGGGCAGGGGGGAAGCTTTCTTT.